The rows below give T cell receptor beta chains drawn from one sample of a study of T cell responses to AZD1222 COVID-19 vaccine. Using immunoSEQ multiplex PCR, the repertoire was profiled, and TCRdb retains in-frame clones only, with some absent. The table has roughly 150,000 clones, about 90% seen once; the top ten hold approximately 5%. The source material was peripheral blood, sampled on day 0 of AZD1222 vaccination. The receptor source for this set is an adult in good health. Each CDR3 is given with its conserved first and last residue. D genes are given only for firm matches. Expanded clones are given a class, and other clones once, few, many or no size at all.

j_call	clone_size	d_call	v_call	cdr3_aa	cdr3_nt
TRBJ2-1	NA	TRBD1	TRBV9	CASSSTGTGSYNEQFF	TGTGCCAGCAGTTCGACCGGGACAGGGTCTTACAATGAGCAGTTCTTC
TRBJ1-2	NA	NA	TRBV6-2/TRBV6-3	CASSYSPVNYGYTF	TGTGCCAGCAGTTACTCCCCAGTCAACTATGGCTACACCTTC
TRBJ2-3	NA	NA	TRBV9	CASSVGQPRLDTQYF	TGTGCCAGCAGCGTTGGACAGCCTAGGCTCGATACGCAGTATTTT
TRBJ2-7	NA	TRBD2	TRBV15	CATSRDMPGVRTSRTYEQYF	TGTGCCACCAGCAGAGATATGCCCGGGGTACGGACTAGCAGGACCTACGAGCAGTACTTC
TRBJ2-1	NA	TRBD2	TRBV28	CASSAGGRSYNEQFF	TGTGCCAGCAGCGCGGGAGGGCGGTCCTACAATGAGCAGTTCTTC
TRBJ2-7	NA	NA	TRBV28	CASSLPTYEQYF	TGTGCCAGCAGTTTACCTACCTACGAGCAGTACTTC
TRBJ2-7	NA	TRBD2	TRBV9	CASSVSGLAGDGGQQYF	TGTGCCAGCAGCGTCTCCGGACTAGCGGGAGATGGTGGGCAGCAGTACTTC
TRBJ2-1	NA	TRBD2	TRBV19	CASSTGGSSGNEQFF	TGTGCCAGTAGTACGGGCGGGAGCAGTGGGAATGAGCAGTTCTTC
TRBJ2-6	NA	NA	TRBV27	CASSLRTAGANVLTF	TGTGCCAGCAGTTTACGGACAGCTGGGGCCAACGTCCTGACTTTC
TRBJ2-7	NA	NA	TRBV5-1	CASSLGQGNYEQYF	TGCGCCAGCAGCTTGGGTCAGGGGAACTACGAGCAGTACTTC
TRBJ2-7	NA	NA	TRBV7-8	CASSLEEREQYF	TGTGCCAGCAGCTTAGAAGAGCGGGAGCAGTACTTC
TRBJ2-1	once	NA	TRBV6-5	CASHKLLERATQFF	TGTGCCAGCCATAAGCTGTTGGAGCGGGCTACGCAGTTCTTC
TRBJ2-3	NA	TRBD1	TRBV5-1	CASSGGTGGTDTQYF	TGCGCCAGCAGCGGGGGGACAGGGGGCACAGATACGCAGTATTTT
TRBJ2-3	NA	NA	TRBV9	CASSDPSGLSTDTQYF	TGTGCCAGCAGCGACCCGAGCGGGCTTAGCACAGATACGCAGTATTTT
TRBJ2-1	NA	NA	TRBV6-6	CASTWDPDNEQFF	TGTGCCAGCACATGGGACCCCGACAATGAGCAGTTCTTC
TRBJ2-3	NA	NA	TRBV7-3	CASSLHGTPSGTDTQYF	TGTGCCAGCAGCTTACACGGGACCCCCAGTGGCACAGATACGCAGTATTTT
TRBJ2-1	NA	TRBD2	TRBV7-9	CASSLALTSGDYNEQFF	TGTGCCAGCAGCTTAGCCTTGACTAGCGGGGACTACAATGAGCAGTTCTTC
TRBJ2-7	NA	TRBD2	TRBV4-1	CASSQAASGALEQYF	TGCGCCAGCAGCCAAGCCGCTAGCGGGGCCCTGGAGCAGTACTTC
TRBJ1-5	once	NA	TRBV7-2	CASSLQINQPQHF	TGTGCCAGCAGCTTACAGATCAATCAGCCCCAGCATTTT
TRBJ2-5	NA	TRBD2	TRBV6-5	CASSYGLAGQETQYF	TGTGCCAGCAGTTATGGACTAGCGGGGCAAGAGACCCAGTACTTC
TRBJ1-6	NA	NA	TRBV27	CASSLTVSSYNSPLHF	TGTGCCAGCAGTCTTACAGTCAGCTCCTATAATTCACCCCTCCACTTT
TRBJ1-1	NA	NA	TRBV19	CASSPGHSNTEAFF	TGTGCCAGTAGTCCGGGACACTCGAACACTGAAGCTTTCTTT
TRBJ1-2	NA	NA	TRBV6-5	CASSPGGPDGYTF	TGTGCCAGCAGCCCGGGGGGTCCGGATGGCTACACCTTC
TRBJ1-5	NA	NA	TRBV18	CASSHRDSNQPQHF	TGTGCCAGCTCACACAGGGATAGCAATCAGCCCCAGCATTTT
TRBJ2-5	few	TRBD1	TRBV7-9	CASSLRTGIETQYF	TGTGCCAGCAGCTTGAGGACAGGGATAGAGACCCAGTACTTC
TRBJ2-7	NA	NA	TRBV5-1	CASSPGVGYEQYF	TGCGCCAGCAGCCCAGGAGTAGGGTACGAGCAGTACTTC
TRBJ1-2	NA	NA	TRBV10-3	CAITNPGTGEGYTF	TGTGCCATCACCAACCCCGGGACTGGGGAAGGCTACACCTTC
TRBJ1-6	NA	TRBD1	TRBV28	CASSPRTGTNSPLHF	TGTGCCAGCAGTCCCAGGACAGGGACGAATTCACCCCTCCACTTT
TRBJ2-5	NA	TRBD2	TRBV5-1	CASSLDAGGQETQYF	TGCGCCAGCAGCTTGGACGCGGGGGGACAAGAGACCCAGTACTTC
TRBJ1-1	NA	TRBD1	TRBV19	CASSGGTGTGPTEAFF	TGTGCCAGTAGTGGGGGAACCGGGACAGGGCCCACTGAAGCTTTCTTT
TRBJ2-1	NA	TRBD1	TRBV7-2	CASSLGQVREQFF	TGTGCCAGCAGCTTGGGACAGGTCAGGGAGCAGTTCTTC
TRBJ2-5	NA	TRBD2	TRBV9	CASSVGRRLAGFQETQYF	TGTGCCAGCAGCGTAGGTCGTCGACTAGCGGGCTTCCAAGAGACCCAGTACTTC
TRBJ2-1	NA	NA	TRBV4-3	CASSQGRLDNEQFF	TGCGCCAGCAGCCAAGGGAGGTTAGACAATGAGCAGTTCTTC
TRBJ2-7	NA	NA	TRBV6-5	CATYHHEQYF	TGTGCCACGTACCACCACGAGCAGTACTTC
TRBJ2-6	NA	NA	TRBV5-6	CASELGSYSGANVLTF	TGTGCCAGCGAGCTTGGGTCCTACTCTGGGGCCAACGTCCTGACTTTC
TRBJ1-5	NA	NA	TRBV10-3	CAISESQGSNQPQHF	TGTGCCATCAGTGAGTCGCAGGGGAGCAATCAGCCCCAGCATTTT
TRBJ1-4	NA	NA	TRBV9	CASSEGGTNEKLFF	TGTGCCAGCAGCGAGGGGGGAACTAATGAAAAACTGTTTTTT
TRBJ1-5	NA	TRBD1	TRBV27	CASRARGGTGGNQPQHF	TGTGCCAGCAGAGCCCGGGGAGGGACAGGGGGCAATCAGCCCCAGCATTTT
TRBJ2-3	NA	TRBD2	TRBV29-1	CSEGLAVSSTDTQYF	TGCAGCGAGGGACTAGCGGTTTCTAGCACAGATACGCAGTATTTT
TRBJ1-4	NA	NA	TRBV2	CASRGLNEKLFF	TGTGCCAGCAGGGGATTAAATGAAAAACTGTTTTTT
TRBJ2-2	NA	NA	TRBV6-2/TRBV6-3	CASSQAQGRGTGELFF	TGTGCCAGCAGCCAGGCCCAGGGGCGGGGGACCGGGGAGCTGTTTTTT
TRBJ2-3	NA	NA	TRBV18	CASSLRSGTDTQYF	TGTGCCAGCTCACTTCGCAGCGGGACAGATACGCAGTATTTT
TRBJ2-4	once	NA	TRBV24-1	CATSGSENIQYF	TGTGCCACCAGTGGGTCTGAAAACATTCAGTACTTC
TRBJ2-5	NA	NA	TRBV21-1	CASSKDIPSIRGEETQYF	TGTGCCAGCAGCAAAGACATCCCCAGCATCCGGGGGGAAGAGACCCAGTACTTC
TRBJ2-2	NA	TRBD2	TRBV6-5	CASSSRKRERSGELFF	TGTGCCAGCAGTTCCCGGAAGCGGGAGAGATCCGGGGAGCTGTTTTTT
TRBJ1-2	NA	NA	TRBV5-8	CASSGSAGTLGGYTF	TGTGCCAGCAGCGGGTCAGCAGGAACATTGGGTGGCTACACCTTC
TRBJ1-1	NA	NA	TRBV6-2/TRBV6-3	CASTPRSPSTEAFF	TGTGCCAGCACCCCAAGGTCTCCGAGCACTGAAGCTTTCTTT
TRBJ2-7	NA	NA	TRBV6-1	CASSDSRVSSSYEQYF	TGTGCCAGCAGTGATTCGCGTGTGTCTAGTTCCTACGAGCAGTACTTC
TRBJ2-3	few	NA	TRBV28	CASSSSGTGTDTQYF	TGTGCCAGCAGTTCAAGCGGTACAGGCACAGATACGCAGTATTTT
TRBJ2-2	NA	NA	TRBV30	CAWSSDREATGELFF	TGTGCCTGGAGTTCCGACAGGGAGGCCACCGGGGAGCTGTTTTTT
TRBJ1-5	NA	NA	TRBV7-2	CASSWLGESQPQHF	TGTGCCAGCAGCTGGCTGGGGGAGAGTCAGCCCCAGCATTTT
TRBJ2-7	few	TRBD1	TRBV19	CASSSGQGAYEQYF	TGTGCCAGTAGTTCAGGACAGGGGGCCTACGAGCAGTACTTC